This TCR beta chain is from a study of cytomegalovirus exposure and HLA in healthy donors. A few counts support this clone. With 60 Vbeta and 13 Jbeta primers, the PCR was carried out. The assay was immunoSEQ multiplex PCR, and TCRdb's table has in-frame clones only and misses some. The sample records 190,000 or so clones, roughly four fifths being singletons. Sequenced material: PBMCs. The TCR originated in a man in his fifties or sixties in good health and CMV-seronegative.

CDR3 sequence: CASSLSVGGNTEAFF. In DNA, the CDR3 is TGCGCCAGCAGCTTAAGTGTAGGAGGGAACACTGAAGCTTTCTTT. This chain connects TRBV5-1 to TRBJ1-1; D gene ambiguous. Germline CDR1 reads SGHRS; CDR2 reads YFSETQ. The CDR3 runs to 15 residues. The germline V and J ends were trimmed by 2 bases and 1 base, with 12 bases remaining between them.